This TCR beta chain comes out of a study of shared clonotypes between healthy human individuals. The wider study: Each donor's CD4 naive and CD4 memory cells filled three plates apiece, CD8 naive two, and CD8 memory one. Notes on the study in general: Shared clonotypes across all four donors exceeded non-shared ones in generation probability. For sorted subsets, rarefaction showed incomplete sequencing despite large depth.

With respect to this clone: Its specificity is not known.

Assay used: immunoSEQ multiplex PCR; TCRdb lists only in-frame clones, some missing. The repertoire holds around 690,000 clones, with 90% as singletons. Sample: memory CD8+ T cells from PBMCs. This sample's subset: CD45RO+ cells pooled with CCR7-negative TemRA cells. The sequence came from a man younger than 35 in good health. Some clones in this sample may be carry-over from other donors' samples.

CDR3 sequence reads: CASRAKPAPSYEQYF. DNA for the CDR3: TGTGCCAGCAGAGCGAAACCGGCTCCATCCTACGAGCAGTACTTC. The chain combines TRBV28 with TRBJ2-7; D uncertain. CDR1 is MDHEN and CDR2 is SYDVKM in the germline V gene. This CDR3 contains 15 residues. The ends were cut back, 6 bases at V and 1 base at J, with 16 bases in the middle. Combining the CDR3 with reference TRBV28 and TRBJ2-7 gives the whole variable domain DVKVTQSSRYLVKRTGEKVFLECVQDMDHENMFWYRQDPGLGLRLIYFSYDVKMKEKGDIPEGYSVSREKKERFSLILESASTNQTSMYLCASRAKPAPSYEQYFGPGTRLTVT.